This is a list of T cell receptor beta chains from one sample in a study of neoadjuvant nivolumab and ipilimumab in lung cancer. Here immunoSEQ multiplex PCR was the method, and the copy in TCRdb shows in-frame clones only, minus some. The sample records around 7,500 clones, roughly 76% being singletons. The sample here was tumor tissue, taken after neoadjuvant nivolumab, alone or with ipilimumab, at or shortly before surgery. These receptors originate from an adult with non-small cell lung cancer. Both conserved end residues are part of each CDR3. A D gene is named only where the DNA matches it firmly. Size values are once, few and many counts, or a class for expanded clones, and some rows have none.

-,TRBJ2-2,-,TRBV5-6,CASSLREAGELFF,TGTGCCAGCAGCTTGAGGGAAGCCGGGGAGCTGTTTTTT
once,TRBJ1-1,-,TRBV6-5,CASMTPLGTEAFF,TGTGCCAGTATGACTCCCCTGGGGACTGAAGCTTTCTTT
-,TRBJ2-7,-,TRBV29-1,CSVRAPGSYEQYF,TGCAGCGTTCGGGCCCCGGGGTCCTACGAGCAGTACTTC
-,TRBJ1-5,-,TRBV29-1,CSVSSGGRKNQPQHF,TGCAGCGTCTCAAGCGGGGGAAGGAAGAATCAGCCCCAGCATTTT
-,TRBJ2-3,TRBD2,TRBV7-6,CASSPRVAGVGTQYF,TGTGCCAGCAGCCCCCGAGTAGCGGGGGTGGGTACGCAGTATTTT
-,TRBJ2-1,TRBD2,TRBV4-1,CASSQDDEAGGRNEQFF,TGCGCCAGCAGCCAAGATGATGAAGCGGGAGGGAGGAATGAGCAGTTCTTC
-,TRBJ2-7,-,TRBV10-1,CASSESGTSYEQYF,TGCGCCAGCAGTGAGTCGGGGACCTCCTACGAGCAGTACTTC
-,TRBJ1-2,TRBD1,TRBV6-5,CASSYGAGGIYGYTF,TGTGCCAGCAGTTACGGGGCAGGGGGCATCTATGGCTACACCTTC
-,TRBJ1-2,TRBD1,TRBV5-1,CASSLEEGANYGYTF,TGCGCCAGCAGCTTGGAAGAGGGGGCCAACTATGGCTACACCTTC
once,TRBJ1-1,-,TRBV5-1,CASSSYGGGLTEAFF,TGCGCCAGCAGCTCCTACGGCGGAGGTCTTACTGAAGCTTTCTTT
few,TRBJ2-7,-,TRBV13,CASSLETRYEQYF,TGTGCCAGCAGCTTAGAAACAAGATACGAGCAGTACTTC
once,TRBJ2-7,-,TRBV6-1,CASSEGRHREQYF,TGTGCCAGCAGTGAAGGGAGACACCGCGAGCAGTACTTC
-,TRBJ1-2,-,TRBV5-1,CASSFDSRVANYGYTF,TGCGCCAGCAGCTTCGACAGTAGGGTGGCAAACTATGGCTACACCTTC
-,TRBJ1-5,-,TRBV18,CASSPSGESNQPQHF,TGTGCCAGCTCACCTAGCGGGGAGAGCAATCAGCCCCAGCATTTT
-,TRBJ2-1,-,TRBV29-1,CSVEDRGGAAAYNEQFF,TGCAGCGTTGAAGATCGAGGGGGAGCGGCCGCCTACAATGAGCAGTTCTTC
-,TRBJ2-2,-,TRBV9,CASSVSPGPLTGELFF,TGTGCCAGCAGCGTAAGCCCTGGGCCTTTGACCGGGGAGCTGTTTTTT
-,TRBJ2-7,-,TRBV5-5,CASSLNLDEQYF,TGTGCCAGCAGCTTGAACCTGGACGAGCAGTACTTC
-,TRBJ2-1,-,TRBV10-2,CASGDVTGTSIHEQFF,TGCGCCAGCGGTGATGTTACAGGCACCAGCATCCATGAGCAGTTCTTC
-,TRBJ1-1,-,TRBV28,CASVNRNTEAFF,TGTGCCAGCGTAAATCGGAACACTGAAGCTTTCTTT
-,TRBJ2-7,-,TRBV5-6,CASSFGGIYEQYF,TGTGCCAGCAGCTTCGGCGGGATTTACGAGCAGTACTTC
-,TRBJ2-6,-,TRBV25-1,CASSRRPDGQSRANVLTF,TGTGCCAGCAGTCGCCGGCCAGATGGACAAAGTCGGGCCAACGTCCTGACTTTC
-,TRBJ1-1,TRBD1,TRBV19,CASTPDRGHTEAFF,TGTGCCAGTACTCCGGACAGGGGTCACACTGAAGCTTTCTTT
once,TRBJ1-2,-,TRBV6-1,CASSEGILSSPDGYTF,TGTGCCAGCAGTGAAGGCATCCTCAGCAGCCCAGATGGCTACACCTTC
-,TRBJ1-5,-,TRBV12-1,CASSFGQAEPQHF,TGTGCCAGCAGCTTTGGGCAGGCGGAGCCCCAGCATTTT
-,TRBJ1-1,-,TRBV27,CASSFSVMNTEAFF,TGTGCCAGCAGTTTTAGTGTTATGAACACTGAAGCTTTCTTT
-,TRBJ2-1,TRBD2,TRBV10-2,CASGERGAYNEQFF,TGCGCCAGCGGTGAGCGGGGTGCCTACAATGAGCAGTTCTTC
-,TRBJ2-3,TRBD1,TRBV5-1,CASSLGTGARTDTQYF,TGCGCCAGCAGCTTGGGGACAGGGGCGAGAACAGATACGCAGTATTTT